The 22 T cell receptor beta chains reported below all come from one sample, sequenced in a study of T cell responses to AZD1222 COVID-19 vaccine. TCRdb's table, derived via immunoSEQ multiplex PCR, lists solely in-frame clones and lacks some. Among 140,000 to 150,000 clones listed, more than 70% were seen once. The sample here was peripheral blood, taken 28 days after the second AZD1222 dose. Receptor source: an adult who received the AZD1222 COVID-19 vaccine.

The chain is built from TRBV6-5 and TRBJ1-1; perhaps TRBD1 as D (5 bases). Trimming shortened V by 5 bases and J by 10 bases, and 11 bases separated the two germline ends. Germline V lookup: CDR1 MNHEY, CDR2 SVGAGI. This CDR3 region has 11 residues. The CDR3 here is CASSQGRGAFF. The CDR3 region has the DNA TGTGCCAGCAGTCAGGGACGAGGAGCTTTCTTT.

J is TRBJ2-6 and V is TRBV3-1 (or the pseudogene TRBV3-2); D not resolved. Germline V gene lookup returns CDR1 LGHDT and CDR2 YNNKEL (reference sequence). The V end lost 2 bases, the J end lost 0 bases, and 2 bases lay between the germline ends. This CDR3 comprises 14 residues. The CDR3 is CASSQHSGANVLTF. In nucleotides, the CDR3 is TGTGCCAGCAGCCAACACTCTGGGGCCAACGTCCTGACTTTC.

This rearrangement joins TRBV5-8 to TRBJ2-5; D remains unclear. Trimming left V 1 base short and J 2 bases short, with 12 bases between. The CDR3 contains 15 residues. From germline, CDR1 is SGHTS and CDR2 YDEGEE. CDR3 sequence: CASSLSRAGQETQYF. CDR3 nucleotide sequence: TGTGCCAGCAGCTTGTCAAGGGCAGGACAAGAGACCCAGTACTTC. The variable domain in full, completed from reference TRBV5-8 and TRBJ2-5, reads EAGVTQSPTHLIKTRGQQATLRCSPISGHTSVYWYQQALGLGLQFLLWYDEGEERNRGNFPPRFSGRQFPNYSSELNVNALELEDSALYLCASSLSRAGQETQYFGPGTRLLVL.

V gene TRBV12-3 or TRBV12-4 combines with J gene TRBJ2-1; D is ambiguous. The CDR3 is 12 amino acids. The V end was cut by 3 bases, the J end by 3 bases, with 3 bases between. The CDR3 sequence is CASSFGYNEQFF. The CDR3 coding sequence is TGTGCCAGCAGTTTTGGCTACAATGAGCAGTTCTTC.

This chain connects TRBV7-2 to TRBJ2-3; TRBD2 might be the D (5 bases). The CDR3 runs 15 residues. CDR1 is SGHTA, CDR2 FQGNSA, per germline. Deletions cut 2 bases from V and 0 bases from J, with 9 bases between. CDR3 loop: CASSLLATSTDTQYF. The CDR3 bases are TGTGCCAGCAGCTTATTAGCGACTAGCACAGATACGCAGTATTTT. Filled out from reference TRBV7-2 and TRBJ2-3, the complete variable domain reads GAGVSQSPSNKVTEKGKDVELRCDPISGHTALYWYRQSLGQGLEFLIYFQGNSAPDKSGLPSDRFSAERTGGSVSTLTIQRTQQEDSAVYLCASSLLATSTDTQYFGPGTRLTVL.

The chain has TRBV13 and TRBJ2-1; D is undetermined. Trimming removed 4 bases at V and 5 bases at J, with 6 bases between. This CDR3 contains 12 residues. The germline V gene encodes CDR1 PRHDT and CDR2 FYEKMQ (reference sequence). CDR3 protein: CASSSENNEQFF. DNA for the CDR3: TGTGCCAGCAGCTCGGAAAACAATGAGCAGTTCTTC. The full variable domain, with the rest looked up from reference TRBV13 and TRBJ2-1, is AAGVIQSPRHLIKEKRETATLKCYPIPRHDTVYWYQQGPGQDPQFLISFYEKMQSDKGSIPDRFSAQQFSDYHSELNMSSLELGDSALYFCASSSENNEQFFGPGTRLTVL.

V and J are TRBV7-9 and TRBJ2-5, with 12 bases lining up with TRBD2. The V and J ends lost 5 bases and 4 bases, in that order; junction bases with no gene match: 2. The CDR3 contains 14 residues. The germline CDR1 and CDR2 sequences are SEHNR and FQNEAQ (reference sequence). CDR3 bases: TGTGCCAGCAGCCTGGGACTAGCGGGAGAGACCCAGTACTTC. Protein: CASSLGLAGETQYF.

This clone was recorded once. V usage is TRBV10-2 and J usage is TRBJ2-3, with 7 positions matching TRBD1. The CDR3 extends over 13 amino acids. After removal of 8 bases from V and 0 bases from J, the junction contained 2 bases not matched to a gene. The germline V gene has CDR1 WSHSY and CDR2 SAAADI. CDR3 nucleotide sequence: TGCGCCAGCTTGACAGGGAGCACAGATACGCAGTATTTT. Its translation is CASLTGSTDTQYF.

The chain employs TRBV5-1 and TRBJ2-5; perhaps TRBD1 as D (6 bases). Germline CDR1 reads SGHRS; CDR2 reads YFSETQ. V was pared by 5 bases and J by 8 bases, with 28 bases between. This CDR3 has 17 residues. The CDR3: CASRERWTANNLDTQYF. Here the CDR3 DNA reads TGCGCCAGCAGGGAAAGATGGACAGCCAACAACCTGGATACCCAGTACTTC.

This clone was observed a single time. The V and J genes are TRBV6-5 and TRBJ2-3, with TRBD2 matching 7 bases. Trimming at V came to 0 bases and at J to 3 bases, leaving 3 bases not matched to a gene. Germline V CDR1 and CDR2: MNHEY, SVGAGI. This CDR3 spans 15 amino acids. The CDR3, as DNA: TGTGCCAGCAGTTACTCGAGCGGGGTTACAGATACGCAGTATTTT. It encodes CASSYSSGVTDTQYF.

This clone was counted a few times. The junction shows a germline mismatch at one end, possibly a read error. V usage is TRBV3-1 (or the pseudogene TRBV3-2) and J usage is TRBJ1-3; possibly TRBD1 for D (5 bases). Germline CDR1 and CDR2: LGHDT and YNNKEL (reference sequence). CDR3 size: 16 residues. The CDR3 coding sequence is TGTGCCAGCAGCAAAGAGGGACGGTCCTCTGGAAACACCATATATTTT. It is translated as CASSKEGRSSGNTIYF.

In this sample, this clone turned up once. This sequence joins TRBV19 and TRBJ2-7; 10 bases match TRBD1. CDR3 length: 15 amino acids. In germline, CDR1 is LNHDA, CDR2 SQIVND (reference sequence). The J segment lost 2 bases and the V segment lost 3 bases, leaving 4 bases of the junction unmatched. CDR3 nucleotide sequence: TGTGCCAGTAGTATGGGGACAGGGGTCACCTACGAGCAGTACTTC. This translates into CASSMGTGVTYEQYF.

This rearrangement joins TRBV28 to TRBJ2-3, with unresolved D. Germline lookup yields CDR1 MDHEN and CDR2 SYDVKM. This CDR3 is built from 15 residues. V was cut by 5 bases and J by 0 bases, with 12 bases left in between. In DNA form, the CDR3 reads TGTGCCAGCAGTACGTATTATCCAAGCACAGATACGCAGTATTTT. It encodes CASSTYYPSTDTQYF.

V and J are TRBV18 and TRBJ1-4; TRBD1 matches 7 bases. The CDR3 has 17 residues. Germline V gene data show CDR1 as KGHSH and CDR2 as LQKENI. With V trimmed by 6 bases and J by 0 bases, 10 bases remained unmatched. For the CDR3, the DNA is TGTGCCAGCTCGAGGGACAGCACTATTGCAACTAATGAAAAACTGTTTTTT. Amino acid sequence: CASSRDSTIATNEKLFF.

The CDR3 protein is CASSDRDYEQYF. CDR3 nucleotide sequence: TGTGCCAGCAGCGACAGGGACTACGAGCAGTACTTC. J is TRBJ2-7 and V is TRBV9; a weak D match, TRBD1 (6 bases). V lost 3 bases to trimming and J lost 3 bases, with 7 bases between them. Germline values: CDR1 SGDLS, CDR2 YYNGEE. The CDR3 totals 12 residues.

The chain links TRBV4-2 to TRBJ2-7; perhaps TRBD2 as D (6 bases). The CDR3 runs to 15 residues. V was cut by 4 bases and J by 6 bases, with 19 bases left in between. CDR1 is LGHNA and CDR2 is YNFKEQ in the germline V gene. The CDR3 DNA sequence: TGTGCCAGCAGCCTTACCTCTCGGCAGGAGGGCGAGCAGTACTTC. Amino acids: CASSLTSRQEGEQYF.

This clone was counted a single time. The chain recombines TRBV5-1 with TRBJ2-4; a possible D gene is TRBD2 (5 bases). The germline V gene has CDR1 SGHRS and CDR2 YFSETQ. This CDR3 is 14 amino acids long. V shed 4 bases and J shed 5 bases, with 13 bases lying between them. This chain's CDR3 is CASSPGSRENIQYF. DNA of the CDR3: TGCGCCAGCAGCCCGGGGTCGAGAGAAAACATTCAGTACTTC.

This chain joins TRBV5-1 and TRBJ2-2, with TRBD1 identical over 9 bases. The V gene end was trimmed by 1 base and the J gene end by 7 bases; junction bases not matched to a gene: 8. The germline V gene encodes CDR1 SGHRS and CDR2 YFSETQ. The CDR3 spans 16 residues. CDR3 residues: CASSLLAQGAGGELFF. The DNA for the CDR3 is TGCGCCAGCAGCTTGCTAGCACAGGGGGCTGGCGGGGAGCTGTTTTTT.

This clone has a single count. The chain uses TRBV6-5 and TRBJ1-1; D is ambiguous. V was pared by 7 bases and J by 2 bases, with 14 bases between. Per germline, CDR1 MNHEY and CDR2 SVGAGI. CDR3 length: 14 residues. The CDR3 nucleotides are TGTGCCAGCACTCAAGGAGGGCTTAACACTGAAGCTTTCTTT. Residues: CASTQGGLNTEAFF.

This chain connects TRBV19 to TRBJ1-1; tentative D call: TRBD1 (5 bases). Germline V gene lookup returns CDR1 LNHDA and CDR2 SQIVND (reference sequence). This CDR3 is 14 amino acids long. V was clipped by 10 bases and J by 0 bases, with 15 bases between them. The CDR3 DNA reads as TGTGCCACTTCTAGGGACCACCTGAACACTGAAGCTTTCTTT. It yields the protein CATSRDHLNTEAFF.

The J gene is TRBJ2-2, the V gene TRBV18; D is unresolved. Trimming pared 1 base from V and 0 bases from J, leaving 9 bases between. CDR1 is KGHSH and CDR2 is LQKENI in the germline V gene. The CDR3 runs to 16 residues. The CDR3 loop is CASSPRVSTNTGELFF. The CDR3 region has the DNA TGTGCCAGCTCACCACGTGTGTCCACGAACACCGGGGAGCTGTTTTTT.

This clone appeared a single time. This chain joins TRBV10-1 and TRBJ2-2; D is uncertain. Trimming removed 5 bases at V and 5 bases at J, with 6 bases between. Germline CDR1 and CDR2: WNHNN and SYGVQD (reference sequence). The CDR3 loop spans 12 amino acids. The CDR3 coding sequence is TGCGCCAGCAGTAGCGCGACCGGGGAGCTGTTTTTT. Protein product: CASSSATGELFF.